The 17 T cell receptor beta chains presented below share a single source sample, sequenced in a study of Graves' ophthalmopathy and Graves' hyperthyroidism. The TCR beta CDR3 regions underwent amplification from RNA transcripts. HTBI-primed RT-PCR formed the first round, and a multiplex PCR formed the second. TCRdb re-derived calls from the multiplex PCR reads in MiXCR, one entry per CDR3 protein. Of fewer than 350,000 distinct CDR3 sequences listed, roughly 15% were seen once; the top ten hold 12%. Sequencing used peripheral blood. These receptor sequences come from an adult man with Graves' ophthalmopathy.

Many counts were recorded for this clonotype. CDR3 DNA: TGTGCCAGCAGCGTAGCTGACACCATATATTTT. Its translation: CASSVADTIYF. The gene calls are TRBV9 and TRBJ1-3, with no clear D. Germline CDR1 reads SGDLS; CDR2 reads YYNGEE. The V gene lost 0 bases and the J gene lost 8 bases, with 3 bases spanning the gap. CDR3 size: 11 residues.

This clonotype was seen repeatedly, ten times or more. This sequence joins TRBV7-8 and TRBJ2-7; 13 nucleotides line up with TRBD2. The CDR3 spans 17 residues. Trimming removed 5 bases from V and 5 bases from J; junction bases left unmatched: 12. Per the germline V gene, CDR1 is SGHVS and CDR2 is FQNEAQ. CDR3 DNA: TGTGCCAGCAGCATAACGACTAGCGGGAGGCCTTCGGACGAGCAGTACTTC. Encoded protein: CASSITTSGRPSDEQYF.

Many counts were recorded for this clonotype. The J gene is TRBJ1-1, the V gene TRBV30; D is possibly TRBD1 (6 bases). V lost 2 bases, J lost 1 base, and 11 bases lay in between. Germline CDR1 reads GTSNPN; CDR2 reads SVGIG (reference sequence). The CDR3 loop spans 14 amino acids. The CDR3 reads CAWSRGTSNTEAFF. The CDR3 nucleotides are TGTGCCTGGAGTAGGGGGACATCGAACACTGAAGCTTTCTTT.

The table lists this clonotype with many counts. The chain is built from TRBV9 and TRBJ2-7; 7 positions match TRBD1. This CDR3 region has 12 residues. With 5 bases clipped from V and 6 bases from J, the junction kept 5 bases outside the gene matches. Germline V lookup: CDR1 SGDLS, CDR2 YYNGEE. The CDR3 DNA sequence: TGTGCCAGCAGTGACAGGGACAGCGAGCAGTACTTC. This encodes CASSDRDSEQYF.

Details on this clonotype: It may be a read error: a sequence one base away is much more abundant. The V call is TRBV5-1, the J call TRBJ1-2; D perhaps matches TRBD1 (6 bases). The CDR3 is 13 residues long. The V gene's germline CDR1 is SGHRS and CDR2 YFSETQ. V was shortened by 5 bases and J by 4 bases, with 12 bases between the two germline ends. The CDR3 spells CASSRDTSYGYTF. In nucleotides, the CDR3 is TGCGCCAGCAGTCGGGACACTTCCTATGGCTACACCTTC.

A remark on this clonotype: Its ends do not fully match the called genes, so a read error is possible. The chain is built from TRBV29-1 and TRBJ1-2; 7 nucleotides match TRBD1. CDR3 length: 11 amino acids. CDR1 and CDR2 (germline): SQVTM, ANQGSEA. For the CDR3, the DNA is TGCAGCGTTGTAGGTTCCGGACAGGCTAACTTC. This sequence encodes CSVVGSGQANF.

This clonotype was counted ten times or more. The V gene is TRBV12-3 or TRBV12-4, the J gene TRBJ1-5, with TRBD1 as a possible D gene (6 bases). This CDR3 region has 12 residues. V was clipped by 8 bases and J by 6 bases, with 11 bases between them. CDR3 in amino acids: CASGGPAQPQHF. The DNA of the CDR3 is TGTGCCAGCGGGGGGCCGGCTCAGCCCCAGCATTTT.

This clonotype was counted many times. The rearrangement links TRBV29-1 to TRBJ1-5, with D tentatively TRBD1 (6 bases). Germline CDR1 SQVTM, CDR2 ANQGSEA. CDR3 length equals 15 residues. V dropped 6 bases and J dropped 0 bases, with 15 bases sitting between them. CDR3 sequence (DNA): TGCAGCGTGGGGGGGGTCAGGGGTAGCAATCAGCCCCAGCATTTT. It encodes CSVGGVRGSNQPQHF.

This clonotype has just one count. V gene TRBV6-5 combines with J gene TRBJ2-2; 10 bases align to TRBD1. CDR1 and CDR2 from the germline V gene are MNHEY and SVGAGI. The CDR3 length is 17 residues. The V and J ends lost 2 bases and 3 bases, in that order; junction bases with no gene match: 6. The CDR3 is CASSYPPGTGDTGELFF. CDR3 bases: TGTGCCAGCAGTTACCCACCCGGGACAGGGGACACCGGGGAGCTGTTTTTT.

CDR3 bases: TGTGCCAGCAGCTTACTTATGTCCAACGCCGGGGAGCTGTTTTTT. It translates to CASSLLMSNAGELFF. The chain uses TRBV7-2 and TRBJ2-2; no clear D. CDR3 length: 15 residues. Germline V gene lookup returns CDR1 SGHTA and CDR2 FQGNSA. V was pared by 2 bases and J by 6 bases, with 13 bases between.

This clonotype was recorded many times. The rearrangement uses TRBV5-1 and TRBJ1-5, with 8 bases matching TRBD1. The CDR3 has 14 amino acids. Germline-derived CDR1 and CDR2 are SGHRS and YFSETQ. V lost 0 bases to trimming and J lost 9 bases; unmatched junction nucleotides: 5. As DNA, the CDR3 is TGCGCCAGCAGCTTGGGGCAGGGGGCTGGGCCCCAGCATTTT. Protein: CASSLGQGAGPQHF.

This clonotype has a count of ten or more. V gene TRBV20-1 combines with J gene TRBJ2-5; 12 nucleotides agree with TRBD2. Unmatched junction bases numbered 14, after V lost 8 bases and J lost 4 bases. Germline V gene data show CDR1 as DFQATT and CDR2 as SNEGSKA (reference sequence). The CDR3 has 16 residues. DNA for the CDR3: TGCAGTCCAAGTGGGGCTAGCGGGAGGGCCCGAGAGACCCAGTACTTC. Translating it yields CSPSGASGRARETQYF.

This clonotype occurred a few times. V and J are TRBV11-2 and TRBJ2-5, with TRBD2 identical over 8 bases. J gave up 5 bases and V 1 base, and 3 bases lay outside the gene matches. CDR1 and CDR2 (germline): SGHAT, FQNNGV. The length of the CDR3 is 14 residues. The CDR3 region is CASSLVPSGETQYF. CDR3 sequence (DNA): TGTGCCAGCAGCTTAGTACCTAGCGGGGAGACCCAGTACTTC.

In its sample, this clonotype was seen many times. The J gene is TRBJ1-5, the V gene TRBV29-1; 8 nucleotides match TRBD1. The CDR3 runs to 13 residues. Looked up from germline, CDR1 is SQVTM and CDR2 is ANQGSEA. V lost 5 bases and J lost 3; bases outside the gene matches: 3. CDR3 in DNA: TGCAGCGTTCAGGACAGGGCCAATCAGCCCCAGCATTTT. Translated: CSVQDRANQPQHF.

This clonotype was observed at least ten times. The chain carries TRBV6-2 or TRBV6-3 and TRBJ1-5; TRBD1 is a possible D gene (6 bases). Germline CDR1 and CDR2: MNHEY and SVGEGT. The CDR3 is 14 amino acids. V was trimmed by 8 bases and J by 0 bases, leaving 11 bases between them. CDR3 sequence: CASRGQLSNQPQHF. The CDR3 DNA sequence: TGTGCCAGCCGAGGACAGCTTAGCAATCAGCCCCAGCATTTT.

This clonotype has at least ten counts. V is TRBV20-1 and J is TRBJ1-5; D unresolved. The germline V gene has CDR1 DFQATT and CDR2 SNEGSKA (reference sequence). Trimming removed 1 base at V and 1 base at J, with 2 bases between. The CDR3 covers 12 residues. The CDR3 loop is CSARASNQPQHF. CDR3 in DNA: TGCAGTGCTAGAGCCAGCAATCAGCCCCAGCATTTT.

This clonotype was seen many times. V gene TRBV5-1 combines with J gene TRBJ1-6, with D maybe TRBD1 (6 bases). CDR1 and CDR2 from the germline V gene are SGHRS and YFSETQ. The CDR3 spans 15 residues. Trimming cost V 0 bases and J 7 bases, with 11 bases left between them. The CDR3: CASSLAGVKNSPLHF. CDR3 nucleotides: TGCGCCAGCAGCTTGGCAGGGGTCAAGAATTCACCCCTCCACTTT.